The 21 T cell receptor beta chains below all came from one sample that was sequenced in a study of blood T cell repertoires in COVID-19. Sequencing was performed with immunoSEQ multiplex PCR; in TCRdb, only in-frame clones are kept and a portion is missing. This sample has roughly 64,000 clones, with over 65% found just once. The specimen sequenced was peripheral blood. The source is a man aged 60 to 69 with COVID-19, enrolled during active disease.

The gene calls are TRBV11-2 and TRBJ1-5, with D possibly being TRBD1 (6 bases). The CDR3 totals 14 residues. Germline CDR1 is SGHAT and CDR2 is FQNNGV. Trimming took off 6 bases at V and 5 bases at J, with 14 bases between the two ends. The CDR3 reads CASSQQGAHQPQHF. CDR3 in DNA: TGTGCCAGCAGTCAACAGGGCGCGCATCAGCCCCAGCATTTT.

V is TRBV19 and J is TRBJ2-2; maybe TRBD2 (6 bases). CDR1 LNHDA and CDR2 SQIVND come from the germline V gene (reference sequence). This CDR3 has 15 residues. V was shortened by 6 bases and J by 6 bases, with 17 bases between the two germline ends. The CDR3 is CASRPGLGLAGELFF. The CDR3 nucleotides read TGTGCCAGTAGGCCGGGACTGGGCTTGGCCGGGGAGCTGTTTTTT.

The genes are TRBV28 and TRBJ2-1; a weak D match, TRBD2 (6 bases). The CDR3 consists of 14 residues. Germline CDR1 reads MDHEN; CDR2 reads SYDVKM. V lost 3 bases and J lost 3, with 9 bases in between. CDR3 region: CASSLGGSYNEQFF. CDR3 DNA: TGTGCCAGCAGTTTGGGGGGTAGCTACAATGAGCAGTTCTTC.

The chain combines TRBV29-1 with TRBJ2-3, with 10 bases identical to TRBD2. The length of the CDR3 is 14 residues. Germline V gene sequence: CDR1 SQVTM, CDR2 ANQGSEA. The V segment lost 6 bases and the J segment 3 bases; nucleotides outside the gene matches: 6. CDR3 loop: CSVLGTSETDTQYF. The CDR3 nucleotides read TGCAGCGTCCTCGGGACTAGCGAAACAGATACGCAGTATTTT.

The V and J genes are TRBV2 and TRBJ2-1, with 9 bases that match TRBD2. Germline-derived CDR1 and CDR2 are SNHLY and FYNNEI. CDR3 size: 15 residues. After removal of 6 bases from V and 6 bases from J, the junction contained 9 bases not matched to a gene. CDR3 DNA sequence: TGTGCCAGCAGCCCAACGGCTAGCGGGATCAATGAGCAGTTCTTC. Its translation: CASSPTASGINEQFF. The full variable domain, its missing parts supplied by reference TRBV2 and TRBJ2-1, is EPEVTQTPSHQVTQMGQEVILRCVPISNHLYFYWYRQILGQKVEFLVSFYNNEISEKSEIFDDQFSVERPDGSNFTLKIRSTKLEDSAMYFCASSPTASGINEQFFGPGTRLTVL.

This clone occurred a few times. CDR3 in amino acids: CASSLDPGFGNQPQHF. The CDR3 DNA is TGTGCCAGCAGCTTAGATCCAGGGTTCGGCAATCAGCCCCAGCATTTT. The V and J genes are TRBV11-2 and TRBJ1-5; TRBD1 might be the D (5 bases). The CDR3 length is 16 residues. CDR1 is SGHAT and CDR2 is FQNNGV in the germline V gene. V was shortened by 0 bases and J by 2 bases, with 11 bases between the two germline ends.

The chain is built from TRBV4-2 and TRBJ2-7; D is undetermined. This CDR3 region has 14 residues. Between the trimmed V and J ends, which lost 0 bases and 3 bases, there was a span of 9 bases. Per the germline V gene, CDR1 is LGHNA and CDR2 is YNFKEQ. CDR3: CASSQDWQNYEQYF. The CDR3 DNA follows: TGTGCCAGCAGCCAAGACTGGCAAAACTACGAGCAGTACTTC.

Only one count was recorded for this clone. The chain combines TRBV20-1 with TRBJ1-1; 7 bases are shared with TRBD1. Germline V gene sequence: CDR1 DFQATT, CDR2 SNEGSKA (reference sequence). This CDR3 spans 11 amino acids. V shed 6 bases, J shed 10 bases, and the junction held 8 bases outside the gene matches. The CDR3 spells CSAANRGSAFF. The CDR3 DNA reads as TGCAGTGCCGCTAACAGGGGTTCAGCTTTCTTT.

The V gene is TRBV27, the J gene TRBJ2-1, with D perhaps TRBD2 (5 bases). The CDR3 spans 15 residues. V lost 8 bases to trimming and J lost 4 bases, with 18 bases between them. The germline V gene encodes CDR1 MNHEY and CDR2 SMNVEV (reference sequence). This CDR3 reads CASHGGVSTYNEQFF. In DNA, the CDR3 is TGTGCCAGCCATGGAGGAGTTTCCACTTACAATGAGCAGTTCTTC.

This chain joins TRBV29-1 and TRBJ2-5; 7 bases match TRBD2. The V gene's germline CDR1 is SQVTM and CDR2 ANQGSEA. J gave up 2 bases and V 7 bases, and 4 bases lay outside the gene matches. The CDR3 sequence is 12 residues long. The CDR3 nucleotides read TGCAGCGGGTCTAGCGGACAAGAGACCCAGTACTTC. Translated: CSGSSGQETQYF.

This chain uses TRBV10-2 with TRBJ2-1, with 10 bases that match TRBD2. The V segment lost 1 base and the J segment 9 bases; nucleotides outside the gene matches: 9. CDR3 size: 16 residues. The germline V gene has CDR1 WSHSY and CDR2 SAAADI. The CDR3 spells CASSELSSGRYGEQFF. The CDR3 DNA reads TGCGCCAGCAGTGAGTTAAGTAGCGGGAGGTACGGTGAGCAGTTCTTC.

The V and J genes are TRBV29-1 and TRBJ1-2; 7 bases agree with TRBD1. Germline values: CDR1 SQVTM, CDR2 ANQGSEA. V dropped 7 bases and J dropped 6; count of bases not matched to a gene: 5. This CDR3 is 11 amino acids long. The CDR3 region is CSGIQGHGYTF. CDR3 DNA sequence: TGCAGCGGAATACAGGGGCATGGCTACACCTTC.

This rearrangement joins TRBV11-2 to TRBJ2-7; D is perhaps TRBD1 (5 bases). This CDR3 contains 15 residues. The ends were cut back, 2 bases at V and 0 bases at J, with 11 bases in the middle. CDR1 SGHAT and CDR2 FQNNGV come from the germline V gene. CDR3 loop: CASSLSRAHSYEQYF. CDR3 DNA sequence: TGTGCCAGCAGCTTATCCAGGGCCCACTCCTACGAGCAGTACTTC.

The chain uses TRBV5-1 and TRBJ2-1; the match to TRBD2 covers 8 bases. Germline-derived CDR1 and CDR2 are SGHRS and YFSETQ. The junction had 5 bases not matched to a gene; V was cut back by 2 bases and J by 4 bases. This CDR3 has 15 amino acids. The CDR3 sequence is CASSLAGERYNEQFF. The CDR3 DNA reads TGCGCCAGCAGCTTAGCGGGGGAGCGTTACAATGAGCAGTTCTTC.

This chain connects TRBV30 to TRBJ2-5; perhaps TRBD2 as D (6 bases). The germline CDR1 and CDR2 sequences are GTSNPN and SVGIG (reference sequence). This CDR3 has 12 residues. Trimming took 2 bases from V and 6 from J, leaving 10 bases between them. CDR3 protein: CAWSPGGQTQYF. The CDR3 bases are TGTGCCTGGAGTCCCGGGGGACAGACCCAGTACTTC.

The rearrangement links TRBV5-1 to TRBJ2-1; D not resolved. The germline CDR1 and CDR2 sequences are SGHRS and YFSETQ. The CDR3 has 11 residues. V was clipped by 3 bases and J by 9 bases, with 7 bases between them. The CDR3 sequence: CASSSPGEQFF. As DNA, the CDR3 is TGCGCCAGCAGCTCTCCAGGTGAGCAGTTCTTC.

This chain joins TRBV29-1 and TRBJ2-1, with 8 nucleotides matching TRBD2. The V gene's germline CDR1 is SQVTM and CDR2 ANQGSEA. V lost 8 bases to trimming and J lost 4 bases; unmatched junction nucleotides: 10. The CDR3 sequence is 14 residues long. The CDR3 spells CSHVGTSQYNEQFF. CDR3 nucleotide sequence: TGCAGCCACGTCGGGACTAGTCAATACAATGAGCAGTTCTTC.

The chain uses TRBV5-1 and TRBJ1-1; possible D gene TRBD1, 5 bases. The CDR3 sequence is 15 residues long. The germline V and J ends were trimmed by 5 bases and 5 bases, with 19 bases remaining between them. CDR1 is SGHRS and CDR2 is YFSETQ in the germline V gene. The CDR3 sequence: CASSRLSGSKTEAFF. The CDR3 bases are TGCGCCAGCAGTAGGCTGTCAGGGTCGAAAACTGAAGCTTTCTTT.

The genes are TRBV19 and TRBJ2-2, with 11 bases matching TRBD1. The CDR3 consists of 16 residues. Looked up from germline, CDR1 is LNHDA and CDR2 is SQIVND (reference sequence). After removal of 6 bases from V and 5 bases from J, the junction contained 8 bases not matched to a gene. CDR3 coding DNA: TGTGCCAGTAGCCGCGGACAGGGGGCCGGGACCGGGGAGCTGTTTTTT. Translation: CASSRGQGAGTGELFF.

The chain combines TRBV24-1 with TRBJ2-3; 9 bases agree with TRBD2. V was clipped by 12 bases and J by 0 bases; unmatched bases: 6. Germline lookup yields CDR1 KGHDR and CDR2 SFDVKD. This CDR3 spans 14 amino acids. The CDR3 here is CAVQRGASTDTQYF. The CDR3 region has the DNA TGTGCCGTCCAGCGGGGGGCTAGCACAGATACGCAGTATTTT.

This chain joins TRBV7-2 and TRBJ2-7, with 7 bases matching TRBD2. CDR3 size: 14 residues. CDR1 and CDR2 (germline): SGHTA, FQGNSA. J gave up 2 bases and V 5 bases, and 6 bases lay outside the gene matches. The CDR3 protein is CASSLSGAPYEQYF. The CDR3 bases are TGTGCCAGCAGCCTAAGCGGGGCCCCCTACGAGCAGTACTTC.